This TCR beta chain was captured by sequencing in a study of cytomegalovirus exposure and HLA in healthy donors listed by TCRdb under 2017. Regarding the study in general: An earlier analysis of some 600 of the donors reported about 260 Gb of sequence data and 95 million to 130 million unique TCR beta sequences obtained from about 180 million T cells. The later analysis used no new phenotypic data to find candidate immune exposures, relying instead on TCR beta sequences and their occurrence across donors. Because of strong linkage in the cohort, roughly 5 DR-DQ haplotypes were treated as single units for association and clustering. An earlier analysis of fewer than 700 of the donors applied high-throughput TCR beta sequencing to assess whether each TCR beta V gene segment acted as functional or pseudogenic. The T cell repertoires of some 700 subjects were profiled by immunosequencing and related to cytomegalovirus serostatus. In addition to the first cohort of 500 to 850 subjects, a separate validation cohort of 120 different subjects was used. Every discovery cohort repertoire had been produced on one sequencing platform. Among about 410 genotyped donors of the cohort, an average of roughly 230,000 unique TCR beta nucleotide sequences was sequenced per donor, of which about 18% were non-productive. An early release covering roughly 600 HLA-typed donors comprised about 290 gigabases of sequencing data and 85 million to 100 million unique TCR sequences. HLA typing included class I and class II loci at four-digit resolution. Donor age, sex, ethnicity and CMV serostatus were compiled alongside the repertoire data. A later analysis re-examined previously published TCR beta repertoires from about 700 donors and added high-resolution HLA genotyping to investigate patterns of TCR occurrence. The study aimed to test whether cataloging public T cell receptors could reveal signatures of past pathogen exposure. Typing coverage varied by locus: roughly 629-640 donors for A, B, C, DRB1 and DQB1; roughly 560 for DQA1; 600 to 610 for DPA1; about 450 for DPB1. The genetic ancestry cluster associated with self-reported Caucasian donors included over 80% of the 300 to 450 genotyped donors. The study combined high-throughput TCR immunosequencing, statistical association of individual TCRs with disease status, and machine learning to predict cytomegalovirus infection status. In a later genetic analysis, genome-wide SNP genotypes for about three fifths of the 666 donors were used, and that subset was treated as a discovery cohort. Broader findings and caveats from the paper: Because counts were too low, roughly 16 rarely observed V segments, including chromosome 9 orphons, were left out of the earlier analysis of some 600 of the donors. Strong co-occurrence of HLA alleles, especially DR and DQ, made assigning TCR associations to individual alleles difficult. According to a later analysis, parvovirus B19, influenza, CMV and Epstein-Barr virus appeared linked to several top co-occurrence clusters. Most TCR sequences were observed very rarely across donors, whereas some public TCRs were present in many individuals. In an earlier analysis of 500 to 650 of the donors, most TCR beta V segments appeared in productive rearrangements about 90% or about 30% of the time, broadly matching IMGT annotations. An association between a missense DCLRE1C variant and V-gene and J-gene trimming of TCR beta chains was found in a later genetic analysis and replicated in an independent cohort. Linkage disequilibrium might explain the correlated functional status among segregating V segments, but an unknown experimental factor could not be excluded. The cohort was sequenced for TCR beta chains only, and without alpha or paired-chain data the features that could be detected were limited. In a later analysis, most CMV-associated TCR beta chains were found to appear HLA-restricted, with HLA associations seemingly driven largely by CMV exposure. The presence/absence analyses assumed that sequencing depth was roughly uniform across donors, and that assumption may not be true. In a later analysis, some 18,000 TCR beta sequences were associated with specific HLA alleles at a false discovery rate of 0.05. For the cohort, immune exposure information was limited to CMV serostatus. Because HLA typing was unavailable for some donors at each locus, only the typed subset was used in association tests. Cytomegalovirus status was reported to be diagnosed by the classifier with high specificity and sensitivity in both the original and validation cohorts. A further reported finding was that TCR beta sequences accurately predicted the HLA-A and HLA-B alleles for most subjects in the first cohort. The study gave a list of under 200 TCR beta chains associated with cytomegalovirus. In a later analysis, TCR association rates were found to vary across HLA loci, with the most associated TCRs seen for DRB1 alleles and the fewest for HLA-C alleles. In vitro tests confirmed that a few of the cytomegalovirus-associated TCR beta chains recognize cytomegalovirus antigens. In a later analysis, HLA-associated TCR beta chains were found to be more clonally expanded and to have lower generation probabilities than equally common non-associated chains. The 87-base-pair reads could not distinguish some IMGT-functional V segments, including TRBV6-2 and TRBV6-3, so those segments were excluded. The authors suggested that the approach could potentially be extended to other disease states and immunological phenotypes. A cluster of highly shared sequence variants was judged likely to be a technical artifact of the sequencing pipeline. In a later genetic analysis, fewer N-insertions in productive TCRs were reported among donors in an Asian-associated ancestry cluster than the approximately 670-donor mean.

Remarks on this clone: Its antigen remains undetermined. No qualities accompany the bases; no much larger clone lies one base away.

Library generation was performed with the immunoSEQ multiplex PCR assay. For the multiplex PCR, a mixture combining 60 forward primers for TCR Vbeta segments and 13 reverse primers for TCR Jbeta segments was used. The CDR3 region of rearranged TCR beta genes was amplified from genomic DNA with a multiplex PCR assay. Amplified TCR beta libraries were sequenced as 87-base-pair reads on the Illumina HiSeq System. The study's processing was this. Across the roughly 640 repertoires, a later analysis counted some 80 million unique TCR beta chains, about 10 million of which were shared by at least two donors. To remove PCR and sequencing errors, raw reads were error-corrected and collapsed into unique sequences using a nearest-neighbor algorithm that merged closely related sequences. Alignment of CDR3 sequences to IMGT reference sequences was used to assign V, D and J gene segments. For a sequence to be retained, a match of at least six nucleotides was required to both a V gene segment and a J gene segment. Rearrangements were called productive when the CDR3 lacked stop codons and stayed in frame with V and J; all others were non-productive. Following IMGT convention, CDR3 was defined as the stretch from the second conserved V-encoded cysteine to the conserved J-encoded phenylalanine. Sequences without an unambiguous match to a single V gene segment were excluded from the earlier analysis of about 630 of the donors. An earlier analysis of fewer than 750 of the donors classified V segments as functional when productive rearrangements were above 56.7% and as segregating when the standard deviation between donors was above 5%. A statistical classification framework was built for diagnosing cytomegalovirus status from the catalog of TCR beta chain sequences. V and J gene assignment, in a later analysis, came from comparing TCR nucleotide sequences with IMGT/GENE-DB human TR gene sequences. The TCRdist pipeline was used in a later analysis to assign CDR3 sequences and most-parsimonious VDJ recombination scenarios. In a later analysis, each TCR beta chain was defined by its CDR3 amino acid sequence together with its V-gene family, and reads without a unique V-gene family were excluded. To address suspected cross-contamination and a sequencing artifact, a later analysis removed roughly 640 highly shared, low-generation-probability nucleotide sequences. In a later analysis, a clonal expansion index for each public chain was calculated from normalized within-repertoire ranks of inferred template counts. In a later analysis, generation probabilities were computed using a VDJ recombination model fitted to out-of-frame rearrangements, and the results were checked against IGoR. In a later analysis, TCR-TCR, TCR-HLA and TCR-CMV co-occurrence was scored with hypergeometric tests, and a repertoire-size bias correction was applied to TCR pairs. A later analysis estimated false discovery rates by permuting HLA or CMV assignments 20 times. A later analysis grouped co-occurring TCRs with DBSCAN, adding TCRdist sequence similarity when clustering within HLA-allele-positive subsets. Repertoires with fewer than 30,000 or more than 120,000 public chains were left out of co-occurrence clustering, as were about 5 repertoires with anomalous nucleotide sharing. The source is immuneACCESS, and TCRdb retained only in-frame sequences with V and J called. Part of the clones is not carried over; for the studies checked, unresolved V genes explain less than half of this, and the remainder is unexplained. Clone size and V and J calls were adopted from that table, with D and trimming inferred from the DNA. This sample is represented by 100,000 or so clones; 76% of them were singletons. Of the sample, 4% is held by the ten largest clones.

V sheds 7 bases and J sheds 1 base, leaving 11 bases between their ends. Inclusive of the bounding cysteine and phenylalanine, the CDR3 is 13 residues long. The retained sequence is limited to the CDR3, 39 bases, with the frame set at the first base. As encoded in the germline V gene (reference sequence), CDR1 is MNHNY while CDR2 is SVGAGI. In total, approximately 690 healthy bone marrow donors made up the cohort. All cohort members were sampled while nominally healthy, although unrecorded immune exposures were likely present. The donor was CMV seropositive and was included in the group of 300 or so seropositive cohort members. Each donor provided a peripheral blood sample, and peripheral blood mononuclear cells were used for TCR beta sequencing. The Qiagen DNeasy Blood Extraction Kit was used to extract genomic DNA from the blood cell samples.

Sequencing used PBMCs. The TCR sequence derives from a woman aged 45 to 65 in good health and CMV-seropositive. The sequence is built from TRBV6-6 and TRBJ2-7; the D gene lacks a confident call. The CDR3 sequence is CASIPSGSYEQYF. The DNA sequence is as follows: TGTGCCAGCATTCCCTCCGGTTCCTACGAGCAGTACTTC.